Following are 18 T cell receptor beta chains from one sample sequenced in a study of OX40 agonist ivuxolimab in advanced cancers. Generated by immunoSEQ multiplex PCR, the TCRdb table keeps only in-frame clones and is missing some. In the table there are fewer than 40,000 clones, about nine tenths of which are singletons. This specimen was CD4+ or CD8+ T cells sorted from blood, taken in a trial of the OX40 agonist ivuxolimab. The source is an adult with an advanced solid tumor such as melanoma, head and neck, liver or kidney cancer.

The gene calls are TRBV28 and TRBJ1-3, with D maybe TRBD1 (5 bases). Trimming removed 8 bases from V and 0 bases from J, with 14 bases in between. Germline CDR1 reads MDHEN; CDR2 reads SYDVKM. The CDR3 runs to 15 residues. The CDR3 sequence is CASLGGPGSGNTIYF. Written as DNA, the CDR3 is TGTGCCAGCTTGGGGGGACCTGGCTCTGGAAACACCATATATTTT.

The CDR3 bases are TGTGCCAGCAGCCAAGATCGAAGCGGGGGAACCGGGGAGCTGTTTTTT. Amino acids: CASSQDRSGGTGELFF. The V call is TRBV4-2, the J call TRBJ2-2; TRBD2 matches at 8 bases. CDR1 and CDR2 (germline): LGHNA, YNFKEQ. CDR3 length: 16 residues. V lost 0 bases to trimming and J lost 5 bases; unmatched junction nucleotides: 5.

The V and J genes are TRBV5-1 and TRBJ2-7, with 11 nucleotides matching TRBD2. This CDR3 comprises 15 residues. V was clipped by 4 bases and J by 7 bases; unmatched bases: 10. Germline loops: CDR1 SGHRS, CDR2 YFSETQ. The CDR3 reads CASSRGTSGVGEQYF. The CDR3 DNA reads as TGCGCCAGCAGCCGCGGGACTAGCGGAGTCGGTGAGCAGTACTTC.

The gene calls are TRBV19 and TRBJ1-1, with D unclear. The CDR3 has 13 residues. V lost 4 bases, J lost 4 bases, and 10 bases lay in between. Per germline, CDR1 LNHDA and CDR2 SQIVND (reference sequence). The chain's CDR3 is CASSREGGTEAFF. The DNA of the CDR3 is TGTGCCAGTAGTAGAGAGGGTGGCACTGAAGCTTTCTTT.

V and J are TRBV5-1 and TRBJ2-2, with D unresolved. CDR3 size: 17 residues. V gave up 0 bases and J gave up 3 bases, with 15 bases separating them. The germline V gene encodes CDR1 SGHRS and CDR2 YFSETQ. CDR3 nucleotides: TGCGCCAGCAGCTTGGCCTTCAGGCTCGCGGACACCGGGGAGCTGTTTTTT. Translated, it gives CASSLAFRLADTGELFF.

J is TRBJ2-7 and V is TRBV9, with D uncertain. V was shortened by 1 base and J by 7 bases, with 12 bases between the two germline ends. This CDR3 contains 13 residues. The V gene's germline CDR1 is SGDLS and CDR2 YYNGEE. The CDR3 coding sequence is TGTGCCAGCAGCGTATCTGCGAACGGGGAGCAGTACTTC. Translating it yields CASSVSANGEQYF.

The chain carries TRBV19 and TRBJ1-5; tentative D call: TRBD1 (5 bases). Trimming stripped 3 bases from V and 9 bases from J, with 12 bases between. The germline gives CDR1 LNHDA, CDR2 SQIVND (reference sequence). The CDR3 runs 13 residues. In nucleotides, the CDR3 is TGTGCCAGTAGTATTGGGCAGGGAGGGCCCCAGCATTTT. It is translated as CASSIGQGGPQHF. Supplemented by reference TRBV19 and TRBJ1-5, the full variable domain reads DGGITQSPKYLFRKEGQNVTLSCEQNLNHDAMYWYRQDPGQGLRLIYYSQIVNDFQKGDIAEGYSVSREKKESFPLTVTSAQKNPTAFYLCASSIGQGGPQHFGDGTRLSIL.

The rearrangement joins TRBV29-1 to TRBJ2-3; 12 bases match TRBD2. This CDR3 is 18 amino acids long. V shed 5 bases and J 2 bases; nucleotides not matched to a gene: 14. Germline CDR1 SQVTM, CDR2 ANQGSEA. CDR3 bases: TGCAGCGTTACTAACCCTCGGACTAGCGGGACCTCCACAGATACGCAGTATTTT. Translated, it gives CSVTNPRTSGTSTDTQYF.

This clone was seen more than once but under ten times. The genes are TRBV27 and TRBJ1-1; D is unresolved. Germline V gives CDR1 MNHEY, CDR2 SMNVEV (reference sequence). The ends were cut back, 7 bases at V and 3 bases at J, with 12 bases in the middle. The CDR3 has 13 residues. This CDR3 reads CASKHTFDTEAFF. In DNA form, the CDR3 reads TGTGCCAGCAAGCATACATTTGACACTGAAGCTTTCTTT.

V and J are TRBV19 and TRBJ2-1; D uncertain. Trimming stripped 3 bases from V and 3 bases from J, with 9 bases between. The germline V gene encodes CDR1 LNHDA and CDR2 SQIVND (reference sequence). The CDR3 runs 14 residues. The CDR3 bases are TGTGCCAGTAGTATCCTCGTATTCTACAATGAGCAGTTCTTC. Its protein is CASSILVFYNEQFF. Supplemented by reference TRBV19 and TRBJ2-1, the full variable domain reads DGGITQSPKYLFRKEGQNVTLSCEQNLNHDAMYWYRQDPGQGLRLIYYSQIVNDFQKGDIAEGYSVSREKKESFPLTVTSAQKNPTAFYLCASSILVFYNEQFFGPGTRLTVL.

This clone occurred once. This sequence joins TRBV5-5 and TRBJ2-3; 8 positions match TRBD1. This CDR3 is 16 amino acids long. The germline V gene encodes CDR1 SGHKS and CDR2 YYEKEE (reference sequence). The J segment lost 0 bases and the V segment lost 4 bases, leaving 7 bases of the junction unmatched. The CDR3 coding sequence is TGTGCCAGCAGCCCCGCCAGACAGGGGAGCACAGATACGCAGTATTTT. Its translation: CASSPARQGSTDTQYF.

V and J are TRBV6-5 and TRBJ1-5, with no clear D. With 2 bases removed from V and 11 bases from J, the gap between germline ends came to 10 bases. Germline values: CDR1 MNHEY, CDR2 SVGAGI. The CDR3 totals 12 residues. CDR3 region: CASSYPPEAQHF. For the CDR3, the DNA is TGTGCCAGCAGTTACCCCCCGGAAGCCCAGCATTTT.

The chain employs TRBV14 and TRBJ1-1, with D unresolved. V was trimmed by 0 bases and J by 1 base, leaving 3 bases between them. Germline V gives CDR1 SGHDN, CDR2 FVKESK. CDR3 size: 13 residues. As DNA, the CDR3 is TGTGCCAGCAGCCAAGACCGGAACACTGAAGCTTTCTTT. This translates into CASSQDRNTEAFF.

This clone was detected only once. The chain employs TRBV5-1 and TRBJ2-7, with D possibly TRBD2 on 5 matching bases. V lost 3 bases to trimming and J lost 2 bases, with 12 bases between them. CDR3 length equals 14 residues. Germline values: CDR1 SGHRS, CDR2 YFSETQ. CDR3 DNA: TGCGCCAGCAGCTATTCTGAAGCGGCCTACGAGCAGTACTTC. Translating it yields CASSYSEAAYEQYF.

The genes are TRBV29-1 and TRBJ2-5; tentatively, D is TRBD1 (6 bases). Germline V CDR1 and CDR2: SQVTM, ANQGSEA. V shed 6 bases and J shed 5 bases, with 25 bases lying between them. The CDR3 runs 16 residues. CDR3 in amino acids: CSVLGHLKTYSETQYF. CDR3 nucleotide sequence: TGCAGCGTATTGGGACATCTTAAAACGTATTCGGAGACCCAGTACTTC.

This sequence joins TRBV2 and TRBJ2-5; D is perhaps TRBD1 (6 bases). Germline lookup yields CDR1 SNHLY and CDR2 FYNNEI. The CDR3 sequence is 13 residues long. The V and J ends lost 8 bases and 2 bases respectively, with 12 bases between them. CDR3 region: CASSQGWQETQYF. CDR3 nucleotide sequence: TGTGCCAGCTCCCAGGGGTGGCAAGAGACCCAGTACTTC.

The table lists this clone with a few counts. The chain carries TRBV7-3 and TRBJ2-2; maybe TRBD2 (6 bases). V lost 3 bases to trimming and J lost 4 bases, with 12 bases between them. Germline V lookup: CDR1 SGHTA, CDR2 FQGTGA. CDR3 length: 15 residues. CDR3 DNA: TGTGCCAGCAGCTTTCTAGCGCGACCCACCGGGGAGCTGTTTTTT. Translation gives CASSFLARPTGELFF.

This chain joins TRBV19 and TRBJ1-5; D might be TRBD1 (6 bases). V was shortened by 5 bases and J by 7 bases, with 12 bases between the two germline ends. From germline, CDR1 is LNHDA and CDR2 SQIVND (reference sequence). The length of the CDR3 is 13 residues. The DNA of the CDR3 is TGTGCCAGTAGTGGCAGGGGAAGGCAGCCCCAGCATTTT. Its translation: CASSGRGRQPQHF.